Presented here are 23 T cell receptor beta chains from one specimen sequenced in a study of cytomegalovirus exposure and HLA in healthy donors. Primers: 60 Vbeta forward and 13 Jbeta reverse. Produced via immunoSEQ multiplex PCR; TCRdb's table is partial and in-frame only. The data show over 50,000 clones, about three quarters seen once. The sequenced material came from PBMCs. The receptor source for this set is a female donor in good health and CMV-seronegative.

The V call is TRBV29-1, the J call TRBJ2-6; 7 nucleotides agree with TRBD1. The CDR3 spans 15 residues. J lost 1 base, V lost 4 bases, and 4 bases had no gene match. CDR1 and CDR2 (germline): SQVTM, ANQGSEA. CDR3 coding DNA: TGCAGCGTTGGACAGGGTAGTTCTGGGGCCAACGTCCTGACTTTC. It translates to CSVGQGSSGANVLTF.

The genes are TRBV5-1 and TRBJ1-1; D possibly corresponds to TRBD1 (5 bases). V dropped 2 bases and J dropped 0 bases, with 8 bases sitting between them. The CDR3 extends over 14 amino acids. Germline V CDR1 and CDR2: SGHRS, YFSETQ. The CDR3 DNA is TGCGCCAGCAGCTTCGCAGGGATGAACACTGAAGCTTTCTTT. This codes for CASSFAGMNTEAFF.

V is TRBV5-6 and J is TRBJ2-3; the D gene is possibly TRBD1 (6 bases). Trimming stripped 3 bases from V and 2 bases from J, with 22 bases between. The CDR3 consists of 18 residues. Germline V gene sequence: CDR1 SGHDT, CDR2 YYEEEE. Written as DNA, the CDR3 is TGTGCCAGCAGCTCACGCCTTCCGGGACACCCAAACACAGATACGCAGTATTTT. As protein: CASSSRLPGHPNTDTQYF.

The chain employs TRBV14 and TRBJ2-3; TRBD1 matches 8 bases. The J segment lost 4 bases and the V segment lost 5 bases, leaving 11 bases of the junction unmatched. Germline-derived CDR1 and CDR2 are SGHDN and FVKESK. This CDR3 is 16 amino acids long. The CDR3 DNA reads TGTGCCAGCAGCTTCCGACAGGGGAAAAAGCCAGATACGCAGTATTTT. Its protein product is CASSFRQGKKPDTQYF.

The V gene is TRBV6-1, the J gene TRBJ1-2, with 9 bases matching TRBD1. CDR1 MNHNS and CDR2 SASEGT come from the germline V gene. V trimming: 2 bases; J trimming: 4 bases; junction bases outside the gene matches: 2. This CDR3 contains 14 residues. The CDR3 DNA is TGTGCCAGCAGTGAATCGGGACAGGGCTATGGCTACACCTTC. Residues: CASSESGQGYGYTF.

J is TRBJ1-1 and V is TRBV10-3; TRBD1 matches at 7 bases. This CDR3 is built from 14 residues. Germline-derived CDR1 and CDR2 are ENHRY and SYGVKD. The V gene end was trimmed by 6 bases and the J gene end by 0 bases; junction bases not matched to a gene: 4. In nucleotides, the CDR3 is TGTGCCATCAGCCCTCAGGGGGTGAACACTGAAGCTTTCTTT. It specifies CAISPQGVNTEAFF.

The V call is TRBV27, the J call TRBJ1-1; D gene unclear. This CDR3 has 15 amino acids. With 2 bases removed from V and 1 base from J, the gap between germline ends came to 11 bases. Germline CDR1 is MNHEY and CDR2 is SMNVEV (reference sequence). The CDR3 protein is CASSLISVENTEAFF. The DNA for the CDR3 is TGTGCCAGCAGTTTAATATCCGTAGAGAACACTGAAGCTTTCTTT.

V is TRBV5-5 and J is TRBJ2-2; D unclear. The CDR3 length is 15 residues. Trimming pared 3 bases from V and 1 base from J, leaving 10 bases between. Germline CDR1 is SGHKS and CDR2 is YYEKEE (reference sequence). This CDR3 reads CASSSRKENTGELFF. The CDR3 DNA sequence: TGTGCCAGCAGCTCGAGAAAAGAGAACACCGGGGAGCTGTTTTTT.

J is TRBJ1-1 and V is TRBV6-6; a weak D match, TRBD1 (5 bases). V lost 7 bases and J lost 5, with 20 bases in between. The CDR3 consists of 15 residues. Germline CDR1 MNHNY, CDR2 SVGAGI (reference sequence). The CDR3 is CASNAQTSPGTEAFF. In DNA form, the CDR3 reads TGTGCCAGCAACGCACAAACCTCCCCAGGGACTGAAGCTTTCTTT.

The chain uses TRBV6-5 and TRBJ1-1; the match to TRBD1 covers 8 bases. This CDR3 has 13 residues. Germline CDR1 MNHEY, CDR2 SVGAGI. V dropped 5 bases and J dropped 8; count of bases not matched to a gene: 7. CDR3 in amino acids: CASSTTGVREAFF. The CDR3 DNA follows: TGTGCCAGCAGTACGACAGGGGTAAGGGAAGCTTTCTTT.

This clone was picked up a small number of times. This chain joins TRBV6-1 and TRBJ2-1; 8 nucleotides agree with TRBD2. The CDR3 covers 15 residues. Germline V gene sequence: CDR1 MNHNS, CDR2 SASEGT. After removal of 8 bases from V and 5 bases from J, the junction contained 11 bases not matched to a gene. In DNA, the CDR3 is TGTGCCAGCCTCCACGGCGGGAGGAGCCACAATGAGCAGTTCTTC. Amino acid sequence: CASLHGGRSHNEQFF.

The chain uses TRBV4-1 and TRBJ2-3; possible D gene TRBD2, 5 bases. Germline V gene data show CDR1 as MGHRA and CDR2 as YSYEKL. V was cut by 0 bases and J by 11 bases, with 15 bases left in between. CDR3 length equals 14 residues. The CDR3 DNA reads TGCGCCAGCAGCCAAGATAGAGGTTACGAGGGGCAGTATTTT. This codes for CASSQDRGYEGQYF.

The CDR3 reads CAWSPQAHYEQYF. The CDR3 DNA reads as TGTGCCTGGAGTCCTCAGGCCCACTACGAGCAGTACTTC. The chain uses TRBV30 and TRBJ2-7; D gene unclear. Trimming pared 2 bases from V and 3 bases from J, leaving 11 bases between. CDR1 and CDR2 from the germline V gene are GTSNPN and SVGIG (reference sequence). The CDR3 sequence is 13 residues long.

This sequence joins TRBV19 and TRBJ1-1; D remains unclear. The CDR3 runs 14 residues. CDR1 LNHDA and CDR2 SQIVND come from the germline V gene (reference sequence). Trimming pared 9 bases from V and 4 bases from J, leaving 18 bases between. CDR3 nucleotide sequence: TGTGCCAGCTCTGCGTGGGGAGAGGTCACTGAAGCTTTCTTT. It is translated as CASSAWGEVTEAFF.

CDR3 in DNA: TGTGCCACAGGCCGGGACAGGGATTCACCCCTCCACTTT. It encodes CATGRDRDSPLHF. This sequence joins TRBV19 and TRBJ1-6, with 9 bases matching TRBD1. V shed 10 bases, J shed 8 bases, and the junction held 6 bases outside the gene matches. The germline V gene encodes CDR1 LNHDA and CDR2 SQIVND (reference sequence). CDR3 size: 13 residues.

This clone was picked up one time. V and J are TRBV4-2 and TRBJ2-2, with TRBD2 identical over 9 bases. The germline V gene has CDR1 LGHNA and CDR2 YNFKEQ. The CDR3 spans 18 residues. V was pared by 7 bases and J by 4 bases, with 16 bases of the junction left unmatched. The DNA of the CDR3 is TGTGCCAGCACCGAAGGCGTTAGCGGGAGTGTGGGCACCGGGGAGCTGTTTTTT. This encodes CASTEGVSGSVGTGELFF.

This clone was seen once. V is TRBV4-1 and J is TRBJ1-2, with D possibly TRBD1 on 6 matching bases. Germline V lookup: CDR1 MGHRA, CDR2 YSYEKL. Trimming removed 0 bases from V and 8 bases from J, with 13 bases in between. The CDR3 is 14 amino acids. The chain's CDR3 is CASSQDMGAPGYTF. The CDR3 coding sequence is TGCGCCAGCAGCCAAGATATGGGGGCGCCCGGCTACACCTTC.

This chain links TRBV11-2 with TRBJ2-5, with D tentatively TRBD2 (5 bases). The CDR3 sequence is 13 residues long. V dropped 6 bases and J dropped 3 bases, with 11 bases sitting between them. In germline, CDR1 is SGHAT, CDR2 FQNNGV. CDR3 sequence reads: CASSRGEKETQYF. CDR3 DNA sequence: TGTGCCAGCAGTCGGGGTGAAAAAGAGACCCAGTACTTC. Combining the CDR3 with reference TRBV11-2 and TRBJ2-5 gives the whole variable domain EAGVAQSPRYKIIEKRQSVAFWCNPISGHATLYWYQQILGQGPKLLIQFQNNGVVDDSQLPKDRFSAERLKGVDSTLKIQPAKLEDSAVYLCASSRGEKETQYFGPGTRLLVL.

The V call is TRBV18, the J call TRBJ1-2; no clear D gene. Germline CDR1 and CDR2: KGHSH and LQKENI. This CDR3 spans 13 amino acids. V gave up 6 bases and J gave up 4 bases, with 12 bases separating them. CDR3: CASSPTNPYGYTF. CDR3 sequence (DNA): TGTGCCAGCTCCCCCACAAACCCCTATGGCTACACCTTC.

V is TRBV6-5 and J is TRBJ1-2; 9 nucleotides match TRBD1. V gave up 7 bases and J gave up 6 bases; unmatched junction bases: 12. The germline V gene encodes CDR1 MNHEY and CDR2 SVGAGI. This CDR3 region has 15 residues. CDR3 residues: CASTKKMGQGHGYTF. CDR3 DNA: TGTGCCAGCACTAAAAAGATGGGACAGGGCCATGGCTACACCTTC.

The chain uses TRBV28 and TRBJ2-7; 9 bases match TRBD1. Germline V gives CDR1 MDHEN, CDR2 SYDVKM. The CDR3 contains 13 residues. V lost 6 bases and J lost 2; bases outside the gene matches: 2. Here the CDR3 DNA reads TGTGCCAGCAGGGGACAGGGCACCTACGAGCAGTACTTC. Protein sequence: CASRGQGTYEQYF.

The gene calls are TRBV5-1 and TRBJ2-6; 7 positions agree with TRBD1. Unmatched junction bases numbered 2, after V lost 3 bases and J lost 2 bases. The CDR3 contains 15 residues. Germline V gene sequence: CDR1 SGHRS, CDR2 YFSETQ. The DNA for the CDR3 is TGCGCCAGCAGCTATGGACAGGCTGGGGCCAACGTCCTGACTTTC. Translating gives CASSYGQAGANVLTF.

The rearrangement joins TRBV7-2 to TRBJ1-4, with D perhaps TRBD1 (6 bases). The CDR3 covers 14 residues. V gave up 2 bases and J gave up 4 bases, with 8 bases separating them. The germline V gene has CDR1 SGHTA and CDR2 FQGNSA. The CDR3 protein is CASSLQGYNEKLFF. The CDR3 nucleotides are TGTGCCAGCAGCTTACAGGGGTATAATGAAAAACTGTTTTTT.